These 22 T cell receptor beta chains originate from one sample sequenced in a study of blood T cell repertoires in COVID-19. TCRdb's copy holds only in-frame clones and misses some; the assay was immunoSEQ multiplex PCR. The sample lists about 130,000 clones; almost 85% were seen once. Sequenced input: peripheral blood. The receptor set was obtained from a human donor in a cohort sampled during active COVID-19.

The chain joins TRBV5-1 to TRBJ1-2, with 10 positions matching TRBD1. The germline V gene has CDR1 SGHRS and CDR2 YFSETQ. V lost 4 bases, J lost 7 bases, and 4 bases stayed unmatched. The CDR3 is 13 amino acids. For the CDR3, the DNA is TGCGCCAGCAGCCCGGGACAGGGGTTTGGCTACACCTTC. Its protein product is CASSPGQGFGYTF.

The chain combines TRBV9 with TRBJ2-1; 8 bases fit TRBD2. Per germline, CDR1 SGDLS and CDR2 YYNGEE. Trimming at V came to 4 bases and at J to 6 bases, leaving 12 bases not matched to a gene. This CDR3 spans 16 amino acids. CDR3 protein: CASSTLAGPSVNEQFF. For the CDR3, the DNA is TGTGCCAGCAGCACGCTAGCGGGCCCCTCGGTCAATGAGCAGTTCTTC.

The chain couples TRBV6-5 to TRBJ2-7; TRBD1 matches at 12 bases. Germline CDR1 MNHEY, CDR2 SVGAGI. The CDR3 loop spans 15 amino acids. V lost 2 bases and J lost 4; bases outside the gene matches: 3. DNA of the CDR3: TGTGCCAGCAGTTACGGGACAGGGGGCAAGTACGAGCAGTACTTC. It is translated as CASSYGTGGKYEQYF.

The chain links TRBV29-1 to TRBJ1-5; TRBD1 might be the D (5 bases). The germline CDR1 and CDR2 sequences are SQVTM and ANQGSEA. V was pared by 5 bases and J by 4 bases, with 15 bases between. The length of the CDR3 is 14 residues. The CDR3 nucleotides are TGCAGCGTTAGTCAGGGAAGTGGAAATCAGCCCCAGCATTTT. This sequence encodes CSVSQGSGNQPQHF.

V usage is TRBV7-8 and J usage is TRBJ1-1; perhaps TRBD1 as D (5 bases). Trimming pared 3 bases from V and 1 base from J, leaving 15 bases between. This CDR3 contains 16 residues. Germline assignment: CDR1 SGHVS and CDR2 FQNEAQ. CDR3: CASSFPLVGQNTEAFF. In DNA form, the CDR3 reads TGTGCCAGCAGCTTCCCGCTAGTAGGACAGAACACTGAAGCTTTCTTT.

The chain links TRBV5-1 to TRBJ2-7; 9 bases line up with TRBD2. This CDR3 has 14 amino acids. The germline CDR1 and CDR2 sequences are SGHRS and YFSETQ. Unmatched junction bases numbered 6, after V lost 4 bases and J lost 4 bases. The CDR3: CASSISGGLYEQYF. The DNA of the CDR3 is TGCGCCAGCAGCATTAGCGGGGGTCTATACGAGCAGTACTTC.

The chain uses TRBV20-1 and TRBJ1-4; possibly TRBD1 for D (6 bases). CDR3 length: 13 amino acids. Germline V lookup: CDR1 DFQATT, CDR2 SNEGSKA (reference sequence). The V end was cut by 3 bases, the J end by 5 bases, with 10 bases between. CDR3 nucleotide sequence: TGCAGTGCTAGTGGGCAGGGGAATGAAAAACTGTTTTTT. It specifies CSASGQGNEKLFF.

The chain uses TRBV7-9 and TRBJ1-1; tentatively, D is TRBD1 (5 bases). Deletions cut 5 bases from V and 3 bases from J, with 19 bases between. Germline loops: CDR1 SEHNR, CDR2 FQNEAQ (reference sequence). The CDR3 extends over 16 amino acids. CDR3 nucleotides: TGTGCCAGCAGCCCACCGACAGTTTTTCGGGACACTGAAGCTTTCTTT. Protein product: CASSPPTVFRDTEAFF.

This chain links TRBV30 with TRBJ1-2; D not certain. Germline assignment: CDR1 GTSNPN and CDR2 SVGIG (reference sequence). This CDR3 has 14 residues. Trimming stripped 0 bases from V and 7 bases from J, with 15 bases between. The CDR3, as DNA: TGTGCCTGGAGTGTACGCAGGATGGAGGGTGGCTACACCTTC. Its protein product is CAWSVRRMEGGYTF.

V is TRBV6-5 and J is TRBJ1-5, with 10 positions matching TRBD1. The CDR3 totals 15 residues. With 6 bases clipped from V and 6 bases from J, the junction kept 8 bases outside the gene matches. The germline gives CDR1 MNHEY, CDR2 SVGAGI. For the CDR3, the DNA is TGTGCCAGCAGGGGGGACAGGGGAGGATCTCAGCCCCAGCATTTT. Translation: CASRGDRGGSQPQHF.

The chain uses TRBV7-9 and TRBJ2-7, with D uncertain. V was pared by 1 base and J by 0 bases, with 7 bases between. Germline CDR1 SEHNR, CDR2 FQNEAQ (reference sequence). The CDR3 is 14 amino acids. The CDR3 region is CASSLGGDSYEQYF. DNA of the CDR3: TGTGCCAGCAGCTTAGGAGGAGACTCCTACGAGCAGTACTTC.

The chain is built from TRBV3-1 (or the pseudogene TRBV3-2) and TRBJ1-4; D perhaps matches TRBD1 (6 bases). The CDR3 is made up of 16 amino acids. Germline V gene lookup returns CDR1 LGHDT and CDR2 YNNKEL (reference sequence). Trimming took off 11 bases at V and 6 bases at J, with 25 bases between the two ends. This CDR3 is CARRRAGGGVDEKLFF. DNA for the CDR3: TGTGCCCGCCGCCGGGCGGGGGGGGGCGTGGATGAAAAACTGTTTTTT.

The chain employs TRBV7-9 and TRBJ1-2; D possibly corresponds to TRBD1 (6 bases). With 5 bases removed from V and 8 bases from J, the gap between germline ends came to 15 bases. Per the germline V gene, CDR1 is SEHNR and CDR2 is FQNEAQ (reference sequence). There are 13 residues in the CDR3. Here the CDR3 DNA reads TGTGCCAGCAGCCAACCGCGAGGGGGAGGCTACACCTTC. Its translation is CASSQPRGGGYTF.

This chain connects TRBV5-6 to TRBJ2-7; the match to TRBD1 covers 10 bases. The CDR3 has 14 residues. The germline V gene has CDR1 SGHDT and CDR2 YYEEEE. Losses at the gene ends were 4 bases for V and 3 bases for J; bases not matched to a gene: 4. The CDR3 loop reads CASSLGQGGYEQYF. CDR3 bases: TGTGCCAGCAGCCTAGGACAGGGGGGCTACGAGCAGTACTTC. Complete variable domain (other parts from reference TRBV5-6 and TRBJ2-7): DAGVTQSPTHLIKTRGQQVTLRCSPKSGHDTVSWYQQALGQGPQFIFQYYEEEERQRGNFPDRFSGHQFPNYSSELNVNALLLGDSALYLCASSLGQGGYEQYFGPGTRLTVT.

The CDR3 DNA reads as TGTGCCTGGTCTCGCGGGGGGACCATATCCTACAATGAGCAGTTCTTC. It specifies CAWSRGGTISYNEQFF. The gene calls are TRBV30 and TRBJ2-1; 8 bases agree with TRBD2. The CDR3 is made up of 16 amino acids. From germline, CDR1 is GTSNPN and CDR2 SVGIG (reference sequence). After removal of 5 bases from V and 1 base from J, the junction contained 10 bases not matched to a gene.

The gene calls are TRBV7-9 and TRBJ1-2; D uncertain. The CDR3 runs 15 residues. V lost 0 bases, J lost 1 base, and 9 bases lay in between. Germline V gene lookup returns CDR1 SEHNR and CDR2 FQNEAQ (reference sequence). The CDR3 protein is CASSLAPERNYGYTF. CDR3 sequence (DNA): TGTGCCAGCAGCTTAGCCCCGGAGCGTAACTATGGCTACACCTTC.

The J gene is TRBJ2-6, the V gene TRBV7-9; 7 nucleotides match TRBD1. Germline V gene sequence: CDR1 SEHNR, CDR2 FQNEAQ (reference sequence). The ends lost 6 bases at V and 0 bases at J; junction bases unmatched: 5. This CDR3 has 16 amino acids. The CDR3 loop is CASRSTGSSGANVLTF. CDR3 sequence (DNA): TGTGCCAGCAGATCGACAGGGAGCTCTGGGGCCAACGTCCTGACTTTC.

The V and J genes are TRBV6-5 and TRBJ1-1, with unresolved D. CDR1 is MNHEY, CDR2 SVGAGI, per germline. CDR3 length: 13 amino acids. Trimming shortened V by 0 bases and J by 5 bases, and 7 bases separated the two germline ends. CDR3 sequence: CASSYSRQTEAFF. The CDR3 DNA is TGTGCCAGCAGTTACTCGAGGCAGACTGAAGCTTTCTTT.

V is TRBV20-1 and J is TRBJ1-2; D may be TRBD1 (6 bases). V lost 3 bases and J 5 bases, leaving 13 bases between the germline ends. CDR1 is DFQATT and CDR2 is SNEGSKA in the germline V gene (reference sequence). There are 13 residues in the CDR3. As DNA, the CDR3 is TGCAGTGCTAGTCGGGGGGCGCGTTATGGCTACACCTTC. Translation: CSASRGARYGYTF.

The chain combines TRBV3-1 (or the pseudogene TRBV3-2) with TRBJ1-1; a weak D match, TRBD1 (6 bases). Germline V gene data show CDR1 as LGHDT and CDR2 as YNNKEL (reference sequence). Between the trimmed V and J ends, which lost 3 bases and 4 bases, there was a span of 18 bases. CDR3 length: 16 residues. As DNA, the CDR3 is TGTGCCAGCAGCCAGCGCGGGGGCGCCGGGGGCACTGAAGCTTTCTTT. This codes for CASSQRGGAGGTEAFF.

The CDR3 region is CASIFQGSAEAFF. The CDR3 region has the DNA TGTGCCAGTATCTTTCAGGGGTCCGCTGAAGCTTTCTTT. This chain connects TRBV2 to TRBJ1-1; D is possibly TRBD1 (6 bases). The CDR3 has 13 residues. Trimming shortened V by 9 bases and J by 6 bases, and 17 bases separated the two germline ends. Germline loops: CDR1 SNHLY, CDR2 FYNNEI.

The rearrangement joins TRBV4-1 to TRBJ2-2, with a tentative D call TRBD2 (5 bases). Trimming stripped 4 bases from V and 1 base from J, with 10 bases between. The CDR3 loop spans 15 amino acids. Germline CDR1 MGHRA, CDR2 YSYEKL. CDR3 loop: CASSPSGENTGELFF. CDR3 nucleotides: TGCGCCAGCAGCCCGTCCGGGGAGAACACCGGGGAGCTGTTTTTT.